The next 18 T cell receptor beta chains were all read from a single sample in a study of T cell repertoires in cytomegalovirus infection. In TCRdb, the reads were re-called with MiXCR into one record per CDR3 protein. Altogether under 90,000 distinct CDR3 sequences are present, 45% to 55% being singletons, with the ten largest covering more than 80%. What these receptors recognize is not known. The source material was CD8+ T cells from cultured PBMCs, sampled from culture after CMV antigen stimulation. Source of these receptors: a human donor in good health (CMV status not recorded). Some clones in this sample may be carry-over from other donors' samples.

The gene calls are TRBV7-6 and TRBJ1-1; D gene ambiguous. Germline V gene data show CDR1 as SGHVS and CDR2 as FNYEAQ. There are 14 residues in the CDR3. V was pared by 5 bases and J by 0 bases, with 10 bases between. The DNA for the CDR3 is TGTGCCAGCAGCCCAAAGGTCATGAACACTGAAGCTTTCTTT. It codes for CASSPKVMNTEAFF. Supplemented by reference TRBV7-6 and TRBJ1-1, the full variable domain reads GAGVSQSPRYKVTKRGQDVALRCDPISGHVSLYWYRQALGQGPEFLTYFNYEAQQDKSGLPNDRFSAERPEGSISTLTIQRTEQRDSAMYRCASSPKVMNTEAFFGQGTRLTVV.

Only a few counts were recorded for this clonotype. V usage is TRBV10-3 and J usage is TRBJ2-7; D might be TRBD1 (6 bases). Germline CDR1 and CDR2: ENHRY and SYGVKD. V was clipped by 6 bases and J by 3 bases, with 21 bases between them. CDR3 length: 16 residues. The CDR3 DNA follows: TGTGCCATCAGCCCGCAGAGCGGACAGCACTTCTACGAGCAGTACTTC. Amino acids: CAISPQSGQHFYEQYF.

The J gene is TRBJ1-2, the V gene TRBV19; D not resolved. The germline V gene has CDR1 LNHDA and CDR2 SQIVND (reference sequence). This CDR3 comprises 12 residues. The V and J ends lost 11 bases and 5 bases respectively, with 15 bases between them. The CDR3 nucleotides are TGTGCCTCCGCTGGCAGGAAATATGGCTACACCTTC. It codes for CASAGRKYGYTF. Complete variable domain (other parts from reference TRBV19 and TRBJ1-2): DGGITQSPKYLFRKEGQNVTLSCEQNLNHDAMYWYRQDPGQGLRLIYYSQIVNDFQKGDIAEGYSVSREKKESFPLTVTSAQKNPTAFYLCASAGRKYGYTFGSGTRLTVV.

The table lists this clonotype with a few counts. V gene TRBV2 combines with J gene TRBJ2-1; the match to TRBD2 covers 11 bases. The CDR3 covers 13 residues. Germline V gives CDR1 SNHLY, CDR2 FYNNEI. Losses at the gene ends were 8 bases for V and 10 bases for J; bases not matched to a gene: 7. CDR3 bases: TGTGCCAGCTGGACTAGCGGGCGGGGGGAGCAGTTCTTC. Protein sequence: CASWTSGRGEQFF. Variable domain in full (rest from reference TRBV2 and TRBJ2-1): EPEVTQTPSHQVTQMGQEVILRCVPISNHLYFYWYRQILGQKVEFLVSFYNNEISEKSEIFDDQFSVERPDGSNFTLKIRSTKLEDSAMYFCASWTSGRGEQFFGPGTRLTVL.

The chain couples TRBV7-9 to TRBJ1-2; D perhaps matches TRBD1 (5 bases). Deletions cut 0 bases from V and 8 bases from J, with 19 bases between. The CDR3 contains 16 residues. Germline V gene data show CDR1 as SEHNR and CDR2 as FQNEAQ (reference sequence). The CDR3 loop is CASSLASGTEGFGYTF. In DNA form, the CDR3 reads TGTGCCAGCAGCTTAGCATCCGGGACTGAGGGCTTCGGCTACACCTTC.

This clonotype was seen a handful of times. The junction departs from the called germline gene at one end, perhaps through a read error. The chain combines TRBV7-8 with TRBJ1-1; D remains unclear. The CDR3 has 14 amino acids. Germline loops: CDR1 SGHVS, CDR2 FQNEAQ. This CDR3 reads CASSLVDMNTEAFF. The CDR3 nucleotides are TGTGCCAGCAGTTTAGTGGATATGAACACTGAAGCTTTCTTT.

This clonotype has just a few counts. The chain has TRBV12-3 or TRBV12-4 and TRBJ1-5; D remains ambiguous. V was shortened by 6 bases and J by 0 bases, with 6 bases between the two germline ends. The CDR3 totals 13 residues. The CDR3 bases are TGTGCCAGCAGGGGATCTAGCAATCAGCCCCAGCATTTT. Protein product: CASRGSSNQPQHF.

This clonotype was seen more than once but under ten times. V is TRBV7-6 and J is TRBJ1-1; D gene unclear. Germline V gene sequence: CDR1 SGHVS, CDR2 FNYEAQ. Trimming removed 2 bases from V and 2 bases from J, with 6 bases in between. The CDR3 totals 13 residues. This CDR3 is CASSLSENTEAFF. For the CDR3, the DNA is TGTGCCAGCAGCTTAAGTGAAAACACTGAAGCTTTCTTT.

The CDR3 region is CASSLVATHTGELFF. The CDR3 bases are TGTGCCAGCAGCTTAGTGGCCACGCACACCGGGGAGCTGTTTTTT. The chain recombines TRBV11-2 with TRBJ2-2; D is unclear. Germline V CDR1 and CDR2: SGHAT, FQNNGV. V was cut by 1 base and J by 3 bases, with 9 bases left in between. This CDR3 comprises 15 residues. The full variable domain, in which reference TRBV11-2 and TRBJ2-2 provide the parts outside the CDR3, is EAGVAQSPRYKIIEKRQSVAFWCNPISGHATLYWYQQILGQGPKLLIQFQNNGVVDDSQLPKDRFSAERLKGVDSTLKIQPAKLEDSAVYLCASSLVATHTGELFFGEGSRLTVL.

V is TRBV7-2 and J is TRBJ2-7; 9 bases match TRBD2. The trim removed 8 bases at V and 2 bases at J, leaving 7 bases unmatched. The germline V gene encodes CDR1 SGHTA and CDR2 FQGNSA. The CDR3 has 14 amino acids. CDR3 sequence (DNA): TGTGCCAGCTCAGCGGCGGGAGGGCCCTACGAGCAGTACTTC. Translated, it gives CASSAAGGPYEQYF.

In DNA, the CDR3 is TGTGCCAGCAGCCCGACTAGCGGGAGGGCAGATACGCAGTATTTT. Its translation is CASSPTSGRADTQYF. The chain carries TRBV7-2 and TRBJ2-3; 14 bases fit TRBD2. The V gene end was trimmed by 5 bases and the J gene end by 4 bases; junction bases not matched to a gene: 2. The CDR3 length is 15 residues. Germline V lookup: CDR1 SGHTA, CDR2 FQGNSA.

This clonotype has just one count. The V and J genes are TRBV7-2 and TRBJ1-1; D gene ambiguous. Germline CDR1 is SGHTA and CDR2 is FQGNSA. Trimming removed 5 bases at V and 0 bases at J, with 16 bases between. The CDR3 has 16 amino acids. In DNA form, the CDR3 reads TGTGCCAGCAGCCTACTTTGGGTGGGAATGAACACTGAAGCTTTCTTT. Translating gives CASSLLWVGMNTEAFF.

The gene calls are TRBV6-5 and TRBJ2-2, with D maybe TRBD2 (6 bases). V shed 8 bases and J shed 2 bases, with 18 bases lying between them. Germline V CDR1 and CDR2: MNHEY, SVGAGI. This CDR3 contains 16 residues. This CDR3 reads CASLAWGVKNTGELFF. The CDR3 nucleotides are TGTGCCAGCCTCGCCTGGGGGGTGAAAAACACCGGGGAGCTGTTTTTT.

This chain uses TRBV19 with TRBJ1-1; D is ambiguous. Germline V lookup: CDR1 LNHDA, CDR2 SQIVND (reference sequence). V shed 7 bases and J shed 5 bases, with 14 bases lying between them. This CDR3 is 13 amino acids long. In DNA, the CDR3 is TGTGCCAGTACTGGGGAGATGTGGACTGAAGCTTTCTTT. Residues: CASTGEMWTEAFF.

V is TRBV4-2 and J is TRBJ2-7; possibly TRBD1 for D (5 bases). With 4 bases removed from V and 4 bases from J, the gap between germline ends came to 11 bases. This CDR3 contains 13 residues. Germline V gene sequence: CDR1 LGHNA, CDR2 YNFKEQ. This chain's CDR3 is CASSLQGFYEQYF. The CDR3 DNA reads as TGTGCCAGCAGCCTTCAGGGATTTTACGAGCAGTACTTC.

There are a few counts of this clonotype. The V gene is TRBV20-1, the J gene TRBJ1-1, with D possibly TRBD1 on 6 matching bases. Germline V CDR1 and CDR2: DFQATT, SNEGSKA (reference sequence). V was trimmed by 3 bases and J by 2 bases, leaving 13 bases between them. The length of the CDR3 is 14 residues. CDR3 in amino acids: CSASYRATNTEAFF. CDR3 nucleotide sequence: TGCAGTGCTAGCTACAGGGCAACTAACACTGAAGCTTTCTTT.

In this sample, this clonotype turned up a few times. The genes are TRBV12-3 or TRBV12-4 and TRBJ1-4, with 7 nucleotides matching TRBD1. This CDR3 is 17 amino acids long. V lost 3 bases to trimming and J lost 0 bases; unmatched junction nucleotides: 7. The CDR3 spells CASSLPGQPATNEKLFF. CDR3 nucleotides: TGTGCCAGCAGTTTGCCGGGACAGCCAGCAACTAATGAAAAACTGTTTTTT.

This clonotype was picked up many times. The CDR3 sequence: CASGEFRGLNTEAFF. For the CDR3, the DNA is TGTGCCAGCGGAGAATTTAGGGGATTGAACACTGAAGCTTTCTTT. The chain uses TRBV7-6 and TRBJ1-1, with D perhaps matching TRBD1 (5 bases). The germline V gene encodes CDR1 SGHVS and CDR2 FNYEAQ. The V gene lost 8 bases and the J gene lost 0 bases, with 16 bases spanning the gap. The CDR3 covers 15 residues.